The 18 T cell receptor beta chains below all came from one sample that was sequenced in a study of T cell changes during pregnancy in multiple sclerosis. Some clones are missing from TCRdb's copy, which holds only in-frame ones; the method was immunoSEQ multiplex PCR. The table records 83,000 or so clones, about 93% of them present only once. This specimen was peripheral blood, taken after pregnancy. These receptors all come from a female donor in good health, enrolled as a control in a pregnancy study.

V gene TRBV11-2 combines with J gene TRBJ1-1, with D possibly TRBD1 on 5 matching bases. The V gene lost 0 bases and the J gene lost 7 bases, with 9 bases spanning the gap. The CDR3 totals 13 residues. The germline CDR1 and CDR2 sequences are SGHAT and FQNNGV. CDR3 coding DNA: TGTGCCAGCAGCTTAGAGTGGGGCGGTGAAGCTTTCTTT. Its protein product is CASSLEWGGEAFF.

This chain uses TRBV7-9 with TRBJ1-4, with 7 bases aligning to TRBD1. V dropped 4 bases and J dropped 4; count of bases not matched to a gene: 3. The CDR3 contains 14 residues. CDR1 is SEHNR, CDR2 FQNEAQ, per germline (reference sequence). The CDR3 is CASSSGTDNEKLFF. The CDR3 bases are TGTGCCAGCAGCTCCGGGACAGATAATGAAAAACTGTTTTTT.

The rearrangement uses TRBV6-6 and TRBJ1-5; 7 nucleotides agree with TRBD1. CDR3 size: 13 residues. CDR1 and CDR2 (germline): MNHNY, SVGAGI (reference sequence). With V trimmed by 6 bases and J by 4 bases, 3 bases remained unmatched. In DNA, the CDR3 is TGTGCCAGCAGCCAGGGGGTGAATCAGCCCCAGCATTTT. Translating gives CASSQGVNQPQHF.

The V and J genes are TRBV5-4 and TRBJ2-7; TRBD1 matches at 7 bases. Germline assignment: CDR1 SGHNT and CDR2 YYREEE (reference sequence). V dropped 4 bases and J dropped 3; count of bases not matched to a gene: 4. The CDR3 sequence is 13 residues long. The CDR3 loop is CASSAWDSYEQYF. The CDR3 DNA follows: TGTGCCAGCAGCGCCTGGGACAGCTACGAGCAGTACTTC.

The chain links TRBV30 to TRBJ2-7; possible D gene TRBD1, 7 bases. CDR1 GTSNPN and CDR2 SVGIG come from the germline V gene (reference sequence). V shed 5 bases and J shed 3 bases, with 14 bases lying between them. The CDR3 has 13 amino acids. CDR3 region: CAWQGDSDYEQYF. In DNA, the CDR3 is TGTGCCTGGCAGGGGGACTCCGACTACGAGCAGTACTTC.

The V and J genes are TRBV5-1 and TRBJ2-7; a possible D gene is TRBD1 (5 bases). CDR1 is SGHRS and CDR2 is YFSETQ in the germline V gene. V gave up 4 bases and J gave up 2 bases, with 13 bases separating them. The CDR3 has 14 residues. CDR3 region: CASSLRTLTYEQYF. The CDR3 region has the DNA TGCGCCAGCAGCCTACGGACACTAACCTACGAGCAGTACTTC.

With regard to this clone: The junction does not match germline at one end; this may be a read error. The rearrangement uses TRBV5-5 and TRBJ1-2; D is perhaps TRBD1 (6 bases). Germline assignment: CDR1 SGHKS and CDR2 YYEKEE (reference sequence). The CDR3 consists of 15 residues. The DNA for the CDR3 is TGTGCCAGCACCTTGGCTCTCTCGACAGGCCTGGGGTACACCTTC. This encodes CASTLALSTGLGYTF.

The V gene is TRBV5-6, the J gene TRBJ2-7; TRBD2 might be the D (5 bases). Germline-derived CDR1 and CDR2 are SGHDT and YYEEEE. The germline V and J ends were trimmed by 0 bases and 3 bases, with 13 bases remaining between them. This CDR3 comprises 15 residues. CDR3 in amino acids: CASSLGSSSYYEQYF. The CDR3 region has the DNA TGTGCCAGCAGCTTGGGTTCTAGCAGCTACTACGAGCAGTACTTC.

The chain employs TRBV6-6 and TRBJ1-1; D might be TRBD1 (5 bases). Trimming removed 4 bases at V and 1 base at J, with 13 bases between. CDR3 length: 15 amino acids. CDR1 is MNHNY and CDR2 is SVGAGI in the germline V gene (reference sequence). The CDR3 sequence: CASSLKGLGNTEAFF. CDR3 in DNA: TGTGCCAGCAGTTTGAAGGGACTGGGGAACACTGAAGCTTTCTTT.

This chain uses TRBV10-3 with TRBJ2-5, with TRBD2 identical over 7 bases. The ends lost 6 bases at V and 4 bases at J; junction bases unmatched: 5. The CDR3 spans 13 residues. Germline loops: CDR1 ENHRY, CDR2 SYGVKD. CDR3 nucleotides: TGTGCCATCAGGAGCGGGACTCGAGAGACCCAGTACTTC. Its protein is CAIRSGTRETQYF.

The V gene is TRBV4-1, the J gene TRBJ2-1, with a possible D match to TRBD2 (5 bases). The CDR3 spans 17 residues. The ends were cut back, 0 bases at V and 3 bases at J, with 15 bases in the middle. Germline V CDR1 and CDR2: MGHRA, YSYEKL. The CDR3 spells CASSQEPTSKVYNEQFF. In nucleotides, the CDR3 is TGCGCCAGCAGCCAAGAACCCACTAGTAAGGTCTACAATGAGCAGTTCTTC.

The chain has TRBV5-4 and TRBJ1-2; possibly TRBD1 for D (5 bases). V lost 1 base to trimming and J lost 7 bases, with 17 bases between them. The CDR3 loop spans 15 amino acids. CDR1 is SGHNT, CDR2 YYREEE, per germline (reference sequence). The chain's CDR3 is CASSLKTQVPPGYTF. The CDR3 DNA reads TGTGCCAGCAGCTTGAAAACACAGGTCCCTCCTGGCTACACCTTC.

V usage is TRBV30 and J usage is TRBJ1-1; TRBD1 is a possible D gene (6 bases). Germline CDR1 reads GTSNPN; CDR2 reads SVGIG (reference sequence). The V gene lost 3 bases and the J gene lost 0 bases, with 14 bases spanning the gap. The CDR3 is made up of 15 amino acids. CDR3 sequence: CAWRTGGRVNTEAFF. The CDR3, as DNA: TGTGCCTGGAGGACGGGGGGCAGGGTGAACACTGAAGCTTTCTTT. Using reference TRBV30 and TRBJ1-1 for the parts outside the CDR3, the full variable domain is SQTIHQWPATLVQPVGSPLSLECTVEGTSNPNLYWYRQAAGRGLQLLFYSVGIGQISSEVPQNLSASRPQDRQFILSSKKLLLSDSGFYLCAWRTGGRVNTEAFFGQGTRLTVV.

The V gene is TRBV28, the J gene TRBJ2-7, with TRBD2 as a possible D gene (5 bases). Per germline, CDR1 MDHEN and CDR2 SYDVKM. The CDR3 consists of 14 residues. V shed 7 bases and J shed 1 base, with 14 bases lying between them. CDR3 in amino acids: CASTPPGTSYEQYF. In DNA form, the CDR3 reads TGTGCCAGCACTCCCCCGGGAACATCCTACGAGCAGTACTTC.

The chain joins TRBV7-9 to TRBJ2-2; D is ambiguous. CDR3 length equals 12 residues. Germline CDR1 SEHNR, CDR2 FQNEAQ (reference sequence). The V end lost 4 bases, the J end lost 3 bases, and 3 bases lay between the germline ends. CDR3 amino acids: CASSSDTGELFF. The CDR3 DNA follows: TGTGCCAGCAGCTCGGACACCGGGGAGCTGTTTTTT.

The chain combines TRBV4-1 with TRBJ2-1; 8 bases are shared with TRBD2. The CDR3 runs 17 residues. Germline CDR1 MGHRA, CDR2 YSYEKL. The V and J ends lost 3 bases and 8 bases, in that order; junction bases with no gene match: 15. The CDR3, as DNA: TGCGCCAGCAGCCATGCGGAGGACGGGACTAGTGAGCATGAGCAGTTCTTC. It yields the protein CASSHAEDGTSEHEQFF.

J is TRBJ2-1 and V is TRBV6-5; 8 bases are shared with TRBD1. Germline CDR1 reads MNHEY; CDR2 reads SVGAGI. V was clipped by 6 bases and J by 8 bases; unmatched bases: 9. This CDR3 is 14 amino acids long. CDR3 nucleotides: TGTGCCAGCAGCTTACTTCAGGGGGCGTATGAGCAGTTCTTC. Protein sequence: CASSLLQGAYEQFF.

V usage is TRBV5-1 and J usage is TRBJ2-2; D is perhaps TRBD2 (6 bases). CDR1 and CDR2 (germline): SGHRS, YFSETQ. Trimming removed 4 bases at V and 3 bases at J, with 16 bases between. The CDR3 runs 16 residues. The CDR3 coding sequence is TGCGCCAGCAGCCACGCCGGGACTCACGACACCGGGGAGCTGTTTTTT. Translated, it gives CASSHAGTHDTGELFF.